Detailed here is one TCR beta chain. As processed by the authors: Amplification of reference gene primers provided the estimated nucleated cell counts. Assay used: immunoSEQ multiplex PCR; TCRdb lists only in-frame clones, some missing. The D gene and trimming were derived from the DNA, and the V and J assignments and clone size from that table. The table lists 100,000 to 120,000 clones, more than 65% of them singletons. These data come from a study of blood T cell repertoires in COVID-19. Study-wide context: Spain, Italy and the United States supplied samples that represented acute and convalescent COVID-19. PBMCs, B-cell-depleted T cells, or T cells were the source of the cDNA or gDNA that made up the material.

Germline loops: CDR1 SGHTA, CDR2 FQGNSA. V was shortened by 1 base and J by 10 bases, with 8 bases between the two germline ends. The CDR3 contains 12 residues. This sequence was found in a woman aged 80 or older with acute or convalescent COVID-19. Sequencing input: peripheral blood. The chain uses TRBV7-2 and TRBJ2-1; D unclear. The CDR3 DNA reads TGTGCCAGCAGCTTAGATGCTAGAGAGCAGTTCTTC. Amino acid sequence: CASSLDAREQFF.